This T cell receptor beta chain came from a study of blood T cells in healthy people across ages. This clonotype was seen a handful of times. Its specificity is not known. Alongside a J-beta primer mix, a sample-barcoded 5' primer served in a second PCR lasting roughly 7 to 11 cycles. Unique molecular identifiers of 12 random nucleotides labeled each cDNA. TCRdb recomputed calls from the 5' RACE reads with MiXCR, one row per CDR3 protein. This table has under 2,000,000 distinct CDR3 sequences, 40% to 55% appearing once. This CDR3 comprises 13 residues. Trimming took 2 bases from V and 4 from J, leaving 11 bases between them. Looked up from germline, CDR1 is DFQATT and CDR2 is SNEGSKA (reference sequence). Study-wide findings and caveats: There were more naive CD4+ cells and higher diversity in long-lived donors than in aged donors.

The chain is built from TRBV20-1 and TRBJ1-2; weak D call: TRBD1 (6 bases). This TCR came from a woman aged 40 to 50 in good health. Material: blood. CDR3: CSARSGQSYGYTF. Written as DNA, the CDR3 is TGCAGTGCTAGATCAGGACAGTCCTATGGCTACACCTTC.